These 29 T cell receptor beta chains originate from one sample sequenced in a study of beta chain features in type 1 diabetes. What was sequenced were expressed TCRB transcripts, since all of the isolated RNA had been reverse transcribed. Method: immunoSEQ multiplex PCR; TCRdb's copy keeps in-frame clones and lacks some. The sample includes about 230,000 clones, 9.6% of them seen just once. The sequencing sample was made of naive CD4+ T cells from blood. These receptors all stem from a young woman in good health.

This clone was recorded a few times. This rearrangement joins TRBV5-1 to TRBJ2-3; 10 positions match TRBD2. The length of the CDR3 is 14 residues. Germline loops: CDR1 SGHRS, CDR2 YFSETQ. The trim removed 7 bases at V and 4 bases at J, leaving 6 bases unmatched. This CDR3 is CASSSAGGADTQYF. CDR3 bases: TGCGCCAGCTCTTCAGCGGGAGGGGCAGATACGCAGTATTTT.

This clone was observed a handful of times. CDR3 nucleotides: TGTGCCAGCAGTTCGGGACAGGCTGAAGCTTTCTTT. It is translated as CASSSGQAEAFF. This chain uses TRBV28 with TRBJ1-1, with TRBD1 identical over 8 bases. Germline V lookup: CDR1 MDHEN, CDR2 SYDVKM. The CDR3 contains 12 residues. With 4 bases clipped from V and 6 bases from J, the junction kept 1 base outside the gene matches.

This clone was counted only a few times. The chain has TRBV4-2 and TRBJ1-1; TRBD1 might be the D (6 bases). Germline V gene data show CDR1 as LGHNA and CDR2 as YNFKEQ. V was cut by 0 bases and J by 6 bases, with 23 bases left in between. The CDR3 is 18 amino acids. The CDR3 DNA reads as TGTGCCAGCAGCCAAGATAGGGGGGGATTTAATTCCGGCGCTGAAGCTTTCTTT. Translated: CASSQDRGGFNSGAEAFF.

This clone was counted only a few times. The chain combines TRBV4-1 with TRBJ1-5, with TRBD1 as a possible D gene (6 bases). V dropped 0 bases and J dropped 4 bases, with 19 bases sitting between them. The germline CDR1 and CDR2 sequences are MGHRA and YSYEKL. The CDR3 extends over 18 amino acids. The CDR3: CASSQDYRTAFLNQPQHF. CDR3 DNA sequence: TGCGCCAGCAGCCAAGATTATAGGACAGCTTTTCTTAATCAGCCCCAGCATTTT.

This chain uses TRBV19 with TRBJ1-5, with 11 bases lining up with TRBD1. The CDR3 spans 14 residues. The trim removed 6 bases at V and 7 bases at J, leaving 5 bases unmatched. Looked up from germline, CDR1 is LNHDA and CDR2 is SQIVND (reference sequence). CDR3 bases: TGTGCCAGTAGCCGGACAGGGGGCGAACAGCCCCAGCATTTT. It yields the protein CASSRTGGEQPQHF.

In this sample, this clone turned up a few times. The chain links TRBV18 to TRBJ2-2; possibly TRBD1 for D (6 bases). Trimming stripped 3 bases from V and 6 bases from J, with 14 bases between. The CDR3 length is 15 residues. The germline gives CDR1 KGHSH, CDR2 LQKENI. In nucleotides, the CDR3 is TGTGCCAGCTCACCGGGACAAAGGGTCGCCGGGGAGCTGTTTTTT. Residues: CASSPGQRVAGELFF.

This chain connects TRBV5-1 to TRBJ2-2, with 8 bases lining up with TRBD1. The CDR3 has 16 amino acids. Germline CDR1 SGHRS, CDR2 YFSETQ. With 3 bases clipped from V and 2 bases from J, the junction kept 6 bases outside the gene matches. The CDR3 bases are TGCGCCAGCAGCTCGGCCGGGACAGGCAACACCGGGGAGCTGTTTTTT. Protein product: CASSSAGTGNTGELFF.

This CDR3 reads CASTPGQRNSPLHF. DNA of the CDR3: TGTGCCAGCACCCCGGGACAGCGGAATTCACCCCTCCACTTT. The chain combines TRBV6-1 with TRBJ1-6; 7 nucleotides align to TRBD1. The CDR3 length is 14 residues. J was trimmed by 7 bases and V by 7 bases; bases with no gene match: 7. CDR1 MNHNS and CDR2 SASEGT come from the germline V gene.

The table lists this clone with many counts. The rearrangement joins TRBV18 to TRBJ2-1; 7 bases align to TRBD2. CDR3 length: 13 residues. From germline, CDR1 is KGHSH and CDR2 LQKENI. With V trimmed by 2 bases and J by 6 bases, 1 base remained unmatched. In nucleotides, the CDR3 is TGTGCCAGCTCACCATGGGAGGGCAATGAGCAGTTCTTC. Translation: CASSPWEGNEQFF.

The rearrangement joins TRBV7-9 to TRBJ1-2; 10 bases align to TRBD1. J was trimmed by 3 bases and V by 2 bases; bases with no gene match: 3. In germline, CDR1 is SEHNR, CDR2 FQNEAQ (reference sequence). This CDR3 contains 15 residues. The CDR3 loop reads CASSLSGQGDYGYTF. As DNA, the CDR3 is TGTGCCAGCAGCTTATCCGGACAGGGGGACTATGGCTACACCTTC.

This clone was observed a few times. This rearrangement joins TRBV5-4 to TRBJ2-3; TRBD2 is a possible D gene (5 bases). The germline CDR1 and CDR2 sequences are SGHNT and YYREEE (reference sequence). V was pared by 5 bases and J by 6 bases, with 13 bases between. The length of the CDR3 is 13 residues. The CDR3 reads CASRATRLDTQYF. In DNA, the CDR3 is TGTGCCAGCAGGGCCACTAGACTCGATACGCAGTATTTT.

This clone showed up just a few times. This sequence joins TRBV30 and TRBJ1-2; D gene ambiguous. Germline assignment: CDR1 GTSNPN and CDR2 SVGIG (reference sequence). The CDR3 is made up of 14 amino acids. Trimming cost V 0 bases and J 0 bases, with 8 bases left between them. Here the CDR3 reads CAWSVPETNYGYTF. CDR3 nucleotides: TGTGCCTGGAGTGTACCCGAGACTAACTATGGCTACACCTTC.

This chain links TRBV6-5 with TRBJ2-7; tentatively, D is TRBD2 (6 bases). The CDR3 is 13 amino acids. V lost 6 bases and J 7 bases, leaving 16 bases between the germline ends. CDR1 MNHEY and CDR2 SVGAGI come from the germline V gene. The CDR3 coding sequence is TGTGCCAGCAGCCAGGGTCGTGGGGGGGAGCAGTACTTC. Its protein is CASSQGRGGEQYF.

The rearrangement links TRBV10-3 to TRBJ2-7; 9 nucleotides match TRBD1. J lost 5 bases, V lost 3 bases, and 14 bases had no gene match. Looked up from germline, CDR1 is ENHRY and CDR2 is SYGVKD. The CDR3 is made up of 17 amino acids. CDR3 DNA: TGTGCCATCAGTGAAGTCCGTAGCGGACAGGGGTTCGACGAGCAGTACTTC. This codes for CAISEVRSGQGFDEQYF.

The V and J genes are TRBV5-8 and TRBJ2-7; D not certain. This CDR3 contains 14 residues. Germline lookup yields CDR1 SGHTS and CDR2 YDEGEE. V lost 2 bases and J lost 0, with 9 bases in between. In nucleotides, the CDR3 is TGTGCCAGCAGCTTACACCGTAACTCCTACGAGCAGTACTTC. Translating gives CASSLHRNSYEQYF.

V usage is TRBV6-6 and J usage is TRBJ2-5, with 7 bases identical to TRBD1. CDR3 size: 13 residues. Germline CDR1 reads MNHNY; CDR2 reads SVGAGI (reference sequence). With 6 bases clipped from V and 5 bases from J, the junction kept 6 bases outside the gene matches. CDR3 DNA: TGTGCCAGCAGGCGAACACAGGGGGAGACCCAGTACTTC. Its protein is CASRRTQGETQYF.

This clone was seen a few times. The chain combines TRBV7-6 with TRBJ2-7, with D perhaps TRBD2 (6 bases). Germline V gene sequence: CDR1 SGHVS, CDR2 FNYEAQ. The CDR3 runs to 14 residues. The V end lost 1 base, the J end lost 3 bases, and 10 bases lay between the germline ends. CDR3 DNA: TGTGCCAGCAGCTTAGACGTTAGCGGCTACGAGCAGTACTTC. Translated, it gives CASSLDVSGYEQYF.

V gene TRBV7-9 combines with J gene TRBJ2-1, with 9 bases fitting TRBD2. Trimming cost V 5 bases and J 9 bases; bases outside gene matches: 11. This CDR3 comprises 15 residues. Germline V gene data show CDR1 as SEHNR and CDR2 as FQNEAQ (reference sequence). CDR3 bases: TGTGCCAGCAGCCGACTAGCGGCCGAGGTCAGTGAGCAGTTCTTC. Amino acids: CASSRLAAEVSEQFF.

This chain connects TRBV5-6 to TRBJ1-1; 8 positions agree with TRBD1. Germline trimming cut 4 bases from V and 10 bases from J; bases unmatched to any gene: 9. The CDR3 contains 13 residues. From germline, CDR1 is SGHDT and CDR2 YYEEEE. This CDR3 is CASSNPGQVGAFF. The CDR3, as DNA: TGTGCCAGCAGCAACCCGGGACAGGTGGGAGCTTTCTTT.

The chain is built from TRBV19 and TRBJ1-2, with a weak D call TRBD1 (5 bases). This CDR3 has 12 residues. Trimming took off 6 bases at V and 13 bases at J, with 18 bases between the two ends. Germline V lookup: CDR1 LNHDA, CDR2 SQIVND (reference sequence). The CDR3 nucleotides are TGTGCCAGTAGCCCCACGTCAGGGATTAGCACCTTC. Its protein is CASSPTSGISTF.

This chain links TRBV30 with TRBJ1-2; no firm D call. The CDR3 covers 13 residues. CDR1 and CDR2 from the germline V gene are GTSNPN and SVGIG (reference sequence). Trimming removed 3 bases at V and 1 base at J, with 9 bases between. The CDR3 protein is CAWRQNSNYGYTF. CDR3 nucleotides: TGTGCCTGGAGACAAAACAGTAACTATGGCTACACCTTC.

The rearrangement links TRBV6-6 to TRBJ2-7, with 8 bases fitting TRBD2. The CDR3 loop spans 16 amino acids. Germline V gene lookup returns CDR1 MNHNY and CDR2 SVGAGI (reference sequence). V was pared by 6 bases and J by 3 bases, with 13 bases of the junction left unmatched. The chain's CDR3 is CASSPPGTRSGYEQYF. CDR3 DNA: TGTGCCAGCAGCCCTCCCGGGACTAGAAGCGGCTACGAGCAGTACTTC.

This clone was recorded a few times. The V gene is TRBV5-1, the J gene TRBJ1-5, with D possibly TRBD1 on 5 matching bases. CDR3 length: 15 residues. The V gene's germline CDR1 is SGHRS and CDR2 YFSETQ. V was cut by 2 bases and J by 3 bases, with 12 bases left in between. The CDR3 here is CASSFQGLDNQPQHF. The CDR3 region has the DNA TGCGCCAGCAGCTTTCAGGGTCTGGACAATCAGCCCCAGCATTTT. The full variable domain, its missing parts supplied by reference TRBV5-1 and TRBJ1-5, is KAGVTQTPRYLIKTRGQQVTLSCSPISGHRSVSWYQQTPGQGLQFLFEYFSETQRNKGNFPGRFSGRQFSNSRSEMNVSTLELGDSALYLCASSFQGLDNQPQHFGDGTRLSIL.

This chain links TRBV7-3 with TRBJ2-3; D not certain. The CDR3 loop spans 13 amino acids. V gave up 5 bases and J gave up 1 base, with 7 bases separating them. Germline CDR1 and CDR2: SGHTA and FQGTGA. The CDR3 DNA sequence: TGTGCCAGCAGCCAACCGGGCACAGATACGCAGTATTTT. Amino acids: CASSQPGTDTQYF.

This clone occurred a few times. V is TRBV6-6 and J is TRBJ1-4; D not certain. The V gene lost 3 bases and the J gene lost 3 bases, with 11 bases spanning the gap. The germline gives CDR1 MNHNY, CDR2 SVGAGI (reference sequence). CDR3 length: 15 amino acids. In DNA form, the CDR3 reads TGTGCCAGCAGTTATAGCTACCCCTCTAATGAAAAACTGTTTTTT. Translation: CASSYSYPSNEKLFF.

This clone was picked up a small number of times. The chain combines TRBV9 with TRBJ2-1, with D perhaps matching TRBD2 (5 bases). This CDR3 contains 15 residues. The germline V gene has CDR1 SGDLS and CDR2 YYNGEE. Trimming shortened V by 0 bases and J by 8 bases, and 15 bases separated the two germline ends. CDR3 residues: CASSVAVGEGDEQFF. The CDR3 nucleotides read TGTGCCAGCAGCGTAGCGGTGGGAGAGGGCGATGAGCAGTTCTTC. Filled out from reference TRBV9 and TRBJ2-1, the complete variable domain reads DSGVTQTPKHLITATGQRVTLRCSPRSGDLSVYWYQQSLDQGLQFLIQYYNGEERAKGNILERFSAQQFPDLHSELNLSSLELGDSALYFCASSVAVGEGDEQFFGPGTRLTVL.

The chain is built from TRBV30 and TRBJ1-1, with 8 positions matching TRBD1. In germline, CDR1 is GTSNPN, CDR2 SVGIG (reference sequence). This CDR3 has 14 residues. Trimming took 0 bases from V and 0 from J; bases not matched to a gene: 0. DNA for the CDR3: TGTGCCTGGAGTGTACAGGGGGTGAACACTGAAGCTTTCTTT. It encodes CAWSVQGVNTEAFF.

This chain links TRBV5-6 with TRBJ2-3, with no clear D. This CDR3 spans 14 amino acids. Trimming removed 0 bases from V and 4 bases from J, with 9 bases in between. Germline V CDR1 and CDR2: SGHDT, YYEEEE. In DNA form, the CDR3 reads TGTGCCAGCAGCTTGGGACGGGTTTCAGATACGCAGTATTTT. It specifies CASSLGRVSDTQYF.

This clone came up a few times. The chain joins TRBV6-1 to TRBJ2-7; TRBD1 agrees at 10 bases. The CDR3 spans 15 residues. CDR1 and CDR2 (germline): MNHNS, SASEGT. The ends lost 4 bases at V and 1 base at J; junction bases unmatched: 4. The CDR3 bases are TGTGCCAGCAGTGGTGGGACAGGGGTTTCCTACGAGCAGTACTTC. This encodes CASSGGTGVSYEQYF.